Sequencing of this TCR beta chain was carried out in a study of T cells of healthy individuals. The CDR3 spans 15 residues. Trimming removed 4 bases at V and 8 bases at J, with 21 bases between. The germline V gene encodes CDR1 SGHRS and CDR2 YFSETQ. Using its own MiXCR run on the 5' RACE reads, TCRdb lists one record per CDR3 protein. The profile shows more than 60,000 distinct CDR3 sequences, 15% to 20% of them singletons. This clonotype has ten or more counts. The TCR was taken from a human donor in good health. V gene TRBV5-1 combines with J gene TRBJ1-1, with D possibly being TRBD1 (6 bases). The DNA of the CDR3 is TGCGCCAGCAGCCTCGGGTCGGGGGGCACTATGGAAGCTTTCTTT. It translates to CASSLGSGGTMEAFF.